This entry lists 6 T cell receptor beta chains sequenced from one sample in a study of blood T cell repertoires in COVID-19. The protocol was immunoSEQ multiplex PCR, while the TCRdb copy is restricted to in-frame clones and leaves out a portion. Of roughly 190,000 clones listed, 75% to 85% are singletons. Sequenced sample: PBMCs or T cells enriched from blood (not recorded which). The source is a woman between 50 and 59 years old with acute COVID-19.

The chain is built from TRBV14 and TRBJ2-5; TRBD1 matches 9 bases. From germline, CDR1 is SGHDN and CDR2 FVKESK. The V gene end was trimmed by 3 bases and the J gene end by 1 base; junction bases not matched to a gene: 6. This CDR3 spans 16 amino acids. The CDR3 DNA is TGTGCCAGCAGCCAGGGACAGGGTGGGGTCCAAGAGACCCAGTACTTC. It encodes CASSQGQGGVQETQYF.

The chain uses TRBV3-1 (or the pseudogene TRBV3-2) and TRBJ2-5; 7 bases fit TRBD2. CDR3 size: 16 residues. CDR1 is LGHDT and CDR2 is YNNKEL in the germline V gene (reference sequence). V shed 2 bases, J shed 5 bases, and the junction held 11 bases outside the gene matches. The CDR3 loop reads CASSQWDYGGGETQYF. In DNA form, the CDR3 reads TGTGCCAGCAGCCAATGGGACTACGGGGGTGGTGAGACCCAGTACTTC.

The chain is built from TRBV21-1 and TRBJ1-4; the table's TRBD1 call for D was not verified on the DNA. TRBV21-1 is reported as a pseudogene. CDR3 length: 16 amino acids. The CDR3 reads CASSKRLMNRSEKLFF. The CDR3 DNA follows: TGTGCCAGCAGCAAACGGTTAATGAACAGGTCTGAAAAACTGTTTTTT.

The chain carries TRBV5-4 and TRBJ1-2; a weak D match, TRBD1 (5 bases). Per the germline V gene, CDR1 is SGHNT and CDR2 is YYREEE (reference sequence). The CDR3 has 14 residues. V was trimmed by 0 bases and J by 5 bases, leaving 11 bases between them. In DNA form, the CDR3 reads TGTGCCAGCAGCTTGGGGCAGGGTTATTATGGCTACACCTTC. Translating gives CASSLGQGYYGYTF.

J is TRBJ2-1 and V is TRBV5-1; 8 nucleotides align to TRBD2. V lost 5 bases to trimming and J lost 0 bases; unmatched junction nucleotides: 7. Germline CDR1 is SGHRS and CDR2 is YFSETQ. The CDR3 covers 16 residues. This CDR3 is CASRPGGGTSYNEQFF. Here the CDR3 DNA reads TGCGCCAGCAGACCAGGCGGGGGGACCTCCTACAATGAGCAGTTCTTC.

The chain carries TRBV28 and TRBJ1-5; TRBD1 is a possible D gene (6 bases). The CDR3 length is 16 residues. V was cut by 2 bases and J by 0 bases, with 11 bases left in between. The germline V gene has CDR1 MDHEN and CDR2 SYDVKM. CDR3 protein: CASSLHQGISNQPQHF. Here the CDR3 DNA reads TGTGCCAGCAGTTTACATCAGGGGATTAGCAATCAGCCCCAGCATTTT. The variable domain in full, completed from reference TRBV28 and TRBJ1-5, reads DVKVTQSSRYLVKRTGEKVFLECVQDMDHENMFWYRQDPGLGLRLIYFSYDVKMKEKGDIPEGYSVSREKKERFSLILESASTNQTSMYLCASSLHQGISNQPQHFGDGTRLSIL.